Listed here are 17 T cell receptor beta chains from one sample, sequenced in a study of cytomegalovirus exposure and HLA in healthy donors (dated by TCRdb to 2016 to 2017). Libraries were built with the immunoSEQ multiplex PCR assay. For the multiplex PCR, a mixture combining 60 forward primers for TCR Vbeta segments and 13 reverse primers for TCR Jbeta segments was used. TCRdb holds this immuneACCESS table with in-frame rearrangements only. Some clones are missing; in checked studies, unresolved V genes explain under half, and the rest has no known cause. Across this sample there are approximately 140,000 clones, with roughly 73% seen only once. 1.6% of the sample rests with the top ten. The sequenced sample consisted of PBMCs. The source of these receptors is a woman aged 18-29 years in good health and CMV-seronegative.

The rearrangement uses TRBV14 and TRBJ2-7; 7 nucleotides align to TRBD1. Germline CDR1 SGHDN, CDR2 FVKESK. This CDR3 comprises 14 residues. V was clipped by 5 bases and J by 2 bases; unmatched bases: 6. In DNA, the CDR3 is TGTGCCAGCAGCTTACACAGGGGCACCTACGAGCAGTACTTC. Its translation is CASSLHRGTYEQYF.

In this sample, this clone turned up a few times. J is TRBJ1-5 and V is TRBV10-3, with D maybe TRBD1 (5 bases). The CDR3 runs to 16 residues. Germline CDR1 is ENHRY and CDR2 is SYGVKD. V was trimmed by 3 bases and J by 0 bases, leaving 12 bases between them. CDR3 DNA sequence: TGTGCCATCAGTGAAACGGGGGGAAATAGCAATCAGCCCCAGCATTTT. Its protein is CAISETGGNSNQPQHF.

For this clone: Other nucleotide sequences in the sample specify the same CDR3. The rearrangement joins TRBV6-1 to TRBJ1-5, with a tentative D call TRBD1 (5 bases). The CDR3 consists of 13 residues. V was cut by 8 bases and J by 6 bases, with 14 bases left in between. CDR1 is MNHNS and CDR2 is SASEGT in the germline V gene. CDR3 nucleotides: TGTGCCAGCTATAGCGGGGCGGGTCAGCCCCAGCATTTT. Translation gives CASYSGAGQPQHF.

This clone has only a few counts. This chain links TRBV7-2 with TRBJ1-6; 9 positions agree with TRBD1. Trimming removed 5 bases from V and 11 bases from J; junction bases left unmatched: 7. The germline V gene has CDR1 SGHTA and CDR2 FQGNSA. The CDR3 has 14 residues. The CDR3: CASSRGTGKTPLHF. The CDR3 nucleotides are TGTGCCAGCAGCCGGGGGACAGGGAAGACACCCCTCCACTTT.

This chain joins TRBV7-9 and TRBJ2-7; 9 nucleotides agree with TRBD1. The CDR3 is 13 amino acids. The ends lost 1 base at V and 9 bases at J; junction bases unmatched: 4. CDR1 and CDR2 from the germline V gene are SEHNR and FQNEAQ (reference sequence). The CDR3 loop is CASSLGGQGAQYV. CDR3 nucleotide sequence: TGTGCCAGCAGCTTAGGGGGACAGGGAGCGCAGTACGTC.

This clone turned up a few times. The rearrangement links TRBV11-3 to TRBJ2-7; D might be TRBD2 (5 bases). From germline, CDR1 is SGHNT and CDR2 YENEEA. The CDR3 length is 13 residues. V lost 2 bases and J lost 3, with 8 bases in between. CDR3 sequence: CASSLYGIYEQYV. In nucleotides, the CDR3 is TGTGCCAGCAGCTTATACGGGATCTACGAGCAGTACGTC.

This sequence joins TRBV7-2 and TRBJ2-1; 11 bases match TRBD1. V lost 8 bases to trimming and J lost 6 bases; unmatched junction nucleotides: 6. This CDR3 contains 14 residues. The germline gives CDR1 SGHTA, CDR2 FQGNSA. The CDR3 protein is CASLGTGGRNEQFF. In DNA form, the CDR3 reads TGTGCCAGCCTTGGGACAGGGGGACGCAATGAGCAGTTCTTC.

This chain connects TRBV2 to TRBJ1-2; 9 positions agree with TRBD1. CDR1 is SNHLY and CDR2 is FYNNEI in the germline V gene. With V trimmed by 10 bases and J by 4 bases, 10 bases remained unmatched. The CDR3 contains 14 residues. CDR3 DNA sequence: TGTGCCACCCCACCGGGACAGGGTCCCTATGGCTACACCTTC. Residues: CATPPGQGPYGYTF.

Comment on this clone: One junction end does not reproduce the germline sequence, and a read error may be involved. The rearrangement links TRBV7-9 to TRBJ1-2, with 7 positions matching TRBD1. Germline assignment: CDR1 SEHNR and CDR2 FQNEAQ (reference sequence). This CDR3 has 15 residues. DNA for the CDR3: TGTTCCAGCAGCCCCCGGGACAGCCTTAACTATGGCTACACCTTC. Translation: CSSSPRDSLNYGYTF. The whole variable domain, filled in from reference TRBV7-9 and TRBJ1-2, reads DTGVSQNPRHKITKRGQNVTFRCDPISEHNRLYWYRQTLGQGPEFLTYFQNEAQLEKSRLLSDRFSAERPKGSFSTLEIQRTEQGDSAMYLCSSSPRDSLNYGYTFGSGTRLTVV.

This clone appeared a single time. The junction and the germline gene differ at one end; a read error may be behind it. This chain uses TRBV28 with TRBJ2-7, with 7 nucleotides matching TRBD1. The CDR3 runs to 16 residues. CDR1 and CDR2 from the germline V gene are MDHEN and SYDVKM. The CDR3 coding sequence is TGTGCCAGCAGTTTATTAGGGGGCACAAGCTCCTACGAGCGGTACTTC. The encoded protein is CASSLLGGTSSYERYF.

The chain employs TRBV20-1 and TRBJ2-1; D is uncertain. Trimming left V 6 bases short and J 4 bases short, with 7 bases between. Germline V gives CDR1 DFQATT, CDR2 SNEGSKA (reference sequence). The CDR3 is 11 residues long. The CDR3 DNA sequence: TGCAGTGCCCAGAGGTACAATGAGCAGTTCTTC. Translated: CSAQRYNEQFF.

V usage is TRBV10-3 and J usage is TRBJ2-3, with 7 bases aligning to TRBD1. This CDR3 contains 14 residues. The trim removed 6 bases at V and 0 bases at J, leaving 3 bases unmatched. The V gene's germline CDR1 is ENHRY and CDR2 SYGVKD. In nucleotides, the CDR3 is TGTGCCATCAGGGGACAGAGCAGCACAGATACGCAGTATTTT. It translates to CAIRGQSSTDTQYF.

CDR3 residues: CASSGTTFSYNEQFF. CDR3 coding DNA: TGTGCCAGCAGCGGAACTACCTTCTCCTACAATGAGCAGTTCTTC. The chain links TRBV7-8 to TRBJ2-1; unclear D gene. Germline V gene sequence: CDR1 SGHVS, CDR2 FQNEAQ. Trimming removed 5 bases from V and 0 bases from J, with 11 bases in between. This CDR3 region has 15 residues.

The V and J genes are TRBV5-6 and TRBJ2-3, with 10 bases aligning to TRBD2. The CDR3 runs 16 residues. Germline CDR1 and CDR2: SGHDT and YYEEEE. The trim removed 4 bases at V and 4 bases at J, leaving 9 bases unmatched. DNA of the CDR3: TGTGCCAGCAGCCTCCGGGTAGCGGGGGGACCAGATACGCAGTATTTT. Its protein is CASSLRVAGGPDTQYF.

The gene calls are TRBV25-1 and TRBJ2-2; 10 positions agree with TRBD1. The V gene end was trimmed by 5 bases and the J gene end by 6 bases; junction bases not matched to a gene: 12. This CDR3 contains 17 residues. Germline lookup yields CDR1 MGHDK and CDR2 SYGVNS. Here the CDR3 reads CASSKLPGQGYSGELFF. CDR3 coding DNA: TGTGCCAGCAGTAAGCTTCCGGGACAGGGGTATTCCGGGGAGCTGTTTTTT. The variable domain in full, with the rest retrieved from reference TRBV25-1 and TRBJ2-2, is EADIYQTPRYLVIGTGKKITLECSQTMGHDKMYWYQQDPGMELHLIHYSYGVNSTEKGDLSSESTVSRIRTEHFPLTLESARPSHTSQYLCASSKLPGQGYSGELFFGEGSRLTVL.

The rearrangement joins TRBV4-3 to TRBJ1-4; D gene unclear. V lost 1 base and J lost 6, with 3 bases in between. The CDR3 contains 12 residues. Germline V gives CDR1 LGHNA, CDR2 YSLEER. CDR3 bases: TGCGCCAGCAGCCAAGCGTATGAAAAACTGTTTTTT. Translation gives CASSQAYEKLFF.

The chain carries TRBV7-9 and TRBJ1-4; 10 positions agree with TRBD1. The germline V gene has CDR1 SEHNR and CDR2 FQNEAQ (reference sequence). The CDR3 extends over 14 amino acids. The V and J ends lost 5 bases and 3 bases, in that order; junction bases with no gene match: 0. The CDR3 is CASSGQGANEKLFF. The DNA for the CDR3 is TGTGCCAGCAGCGGACAGGGGGCTAATGAAAAACTGTTTTTT.